This T cell receptor beta chain was identified during a study of cytomegalovirus exposure and HLA in healthy donors. Overall study context: An earlier analysis found 100 million or so unique TCR beta sequences from approximately 200 million T cells.

The PCR made use of 60 Vbeta and 13 Jbeta primers. Under the authors' procedure: An analysis performed later counted roughly 80 million unique TCR beta chains (approximately 12 million of them shared). The repertoire was sequenced with immunoSEQ multiplex PCR; TCRdb's copy has only in-frame clones and lacks some. The V and J calls and clone size come from that table; D and trimming were worked out from the DNA. The repertoire holds about 120,000 clones, with roughly 83% as singletons. Losses at the gene ends were 2 bases for V and 5 bases for J; bases not matched to a gene: 8. CDR3 length equals 15 residues. Germline assignment: CDR1 GTSNPN and CDR2 SVGIG (reference sequence). Study outcomes and limitations: Later analysis showed TCR association rates varying by HLA locus, highest for DRB1 and lowest for HLA-C. An analysis done earlier found most TCR beta V segments productive about 87% or about 30% of the time.

Details on this clone: The antigen is not known.

This TCR derives from a young man in good health and CMV-seropositive. Sequencing input: PBMCs. The chain is built from TRBV30 and TRBJ2-2, with 7 bases fitting TRBD1. CDR3 nucleotides: TGTGCCTGGAGTAGGTCAGGGGGATGGACCGGGGAGCTGTTTTTT. This encodes CAWSRSGGWTGELFF.